One sample yielded the 20 T cell receptor beta chains listed below, sequenced in a study of glioma-infiltrating T cells after dendritic cell vaccination. Sample time point: after dendritic cell vaccination, including at tumor progression/relapse. Produced via immunoSEQ multiplex PCR; TCRdb's table is partial and in-frame only. This sample yields roughly 85,000 clones, of which less than 85% are seen a single time; approximately 8% belongs to the top ten. The material was blood, obtained after dendritic cell vaccination. The source is a human donor with glioblastoma.

The chain joins TRBV18 to TRBJ2-2; TRBD1 agrees at 10 bases. CDR1 and CDR2 from the germline V gene are KGHSH and LQKENI. With V trimmed by 0 bases and J by 6 bases, 7 bases remained unmatched. This CDR3 spans 17 amino acids. CDR3 protein: CASSPPTGGFVPGELFF. In DNA form, the CDR3 reads TGTGCCAGCTCACCACCGACAGGGGGCTTCGTGCCCGGGGAGCTGTTTTTT. The entire variable domain, with the rest obtained from reference TRBV18 and TRBJ2-2, is as follows: NAGVMQNPRHLVRRRGQEARLRCSPMKGHSHVYWYRQLPEEGLKFMVYLQKENIIDESGMPKERFSAEFPKEGPSILRIQQVVRGDSAAYFCASSPPTGGFVPGELFFGEGSRLTVL.

This clone was picked up a small number of times. CDR3 protein: CASSEALPTGNQPQHF. The CDR3, as DNA: TGTGCCAGCAGTGAAGCGCTCCCGACGGGGAATCAGCCCCAGCATTTT. The chain recombines TRBV2 with TRBJ1-5; no definite D call. Per the germline V gene, CDR1 is SNHLY and CDR2 is FYNNEI. The CDR3 has 16 amino acids. V lost 0 bases to trimming and J lost 4 bases, with 13 bases between them.

The chain joins TRBV5-4 to TRBJ2-5; D perhaps matches TRBD2 (5 bases). Germline assignment: CDR1 SGHNT and CDR2 YYREEE (reference sequence). V lost 0 bases to trimming and J lost 2 bases, with 11 bases between them. This CDR3 comprises 15 residues. CDR3 region: CASSLERERQETQYF. The CDR3 bases are TGTGCCAGCAGCTTGGAGAGGGAGAGGCAAGAGACCCAGTACTTC.

V usage is TRBV7-2 and J usage is TRBJ2-1; 10 positions match TRBD2. Looked up from germline, CDR1 is SGHTA and CDR2 is FQGNSA. The CDR3 extends over 15 amino acids. J was trimmed by 5 bases and V by 3 bases; bases with no gene match: 4. Here the CDR3 DNA reads TGTGCCAGCAGCTTTGGGACTAGCGCCAACAATGAGCAGTTCTTC. Residues: CASSFGTSANNEQFF.

The sample holds a few counts of this clone. This chain joins TRBV2 and TRBJ1-4; 9 nucleotides agree with TRBD1. Losses at the gene ends were 9 bases for V and 7 bases for J; bases not matched to a gene: 6. The CDR3 length is 13 residues. Looked up from germline, CDR1 is SNHLY and CDR2 is FYNNEI. CDR3: CASKSTGGEKLFF. As DNA, the CDR3 is TGTGCCAGTAAATCGACAGGGGGTGAAAAACTGTTTTTT.

The J gene is TRBJ2-5, the V gene TRBV2; 7 bases align to TRBD2. From germline, CDR1 is SNHLY and CDR2 FYNNEI. V lost 4 bases to trimming and J lost 0 bases; unmatched junction nucleotides: 5. CDR3 length equals 15 residues. The CDR3: CASSGAAGYQETQYF. The CDR3 DNA reads as TGTGCCAGCAGTGGGGCAGCGGGATACCAAGAGACCCAGTACTTC.

The CDR3 spells CASSLGSQGIRYGYTF. The CDR3 DNA reads TGTGCCAGCAGCTTAGGCTCCCAGGGGATAAGGTATGGCTACACCTTC. This chain connects TRBV13 to TRBJ1-2; perhaps TRBD1 as D (6 bases). Germline CDR1 reads PRHDT; CDR2 reads FYEKMQ (reference sequence). The V and J ends lost 0 bases and 5 bases respectively, with 16 bases between them. There are 16 residues in the CDR3. The full variable domain, its missing parts supplied by reference TRBV13 and TRBJ1-2, is AAGVIQSPRHLIKEKRETATLKCYPIPRHDTVYWYQQGPGQDPQFLISFYEKMQSDKGSIPDRFSAQQFSDYHSELNMSSLELGDSALYFCASSLGSQGIRYGYTFGSGTRLTVV.

This sequence joins TRBV7-2 and TRBJ1-1, with D possibly being TRBD1 (6 bases). Germline CDR1 and CDR2: SGHTA and FQGNSA. Trimming cost V 5 bases and J 2 bases, with 9 bases left between them. CDR3 length: 13 residues. The CDR3 nucleotides are TGTGCCAGCAGCCCCGGGACAAACACTGAAGCTTTCTTT. This encodes CASSPGTNTEAFF.

This chain links TRBV7-8 with TRBJ1-1; D perhaps matches TRBD1 (5 bases). Germline-derived CDR1 and CDR2 are SGHVS and FQNEAQ. Between the trimmed V and J ends, which lost 4 bases and 1 base, there was a span of 10 bases. The CDR3 spans 14 residues. CDR3 protein: CASSWGLKNTEAFF. The DNA for the CDR3 is TGTGCCAGCAGCTGGGGACTGAAGAACACTGAAGCTTTCTTT.

The chain joins TRBV19 to TRBJ2-1, with 7 nucleotides matching TRBD1. Trimming at V came to 9 bases and at J to 6 bases, leaving 2 bases not matched to a gene. From germline, CDR1 is LNHDA and CDR2 SQIVND (reference sequence). CDR3 size: 11 residues. CDR3 amino acids: CASRGFNEQFF. The CDR3 region has the DNA TGTGCCAGCAGGGGGTTCAATGAGCAGTTCTTC.

The chain employs TRBV11-1 and TRBJ1-1, with D possibly being TRBD1 (5 bases). Germline CDR1 is SGHAT and CDR2 is FQDESV (reference sequence). The CDR3 covers 13 residues. V lost 4 bases and J 1 base, leaving 7 bases between the germline ends. The CDR3 DNA is TGTGCCAGCAGCTCCCAGGGGAACACTGAAGCTTTCTTT. Its translation is CASSSQGNTEAFF.

This rearrangement joins TRBV5-5 to TRBJ1-2, with D uncertain. The CDR3 runs to 17 residues. Trimming took 0 bases from V and 6 from J, leaving 21 bases between them. Germline V gene lookup returns CDR1 SGHKS and CDR2 YYEKEE (reference sequence). Here the CDR3 reads CASSLDLTWALVNGYTF. The CDR3 coding sequence is TGTGCCAGCAGCTTGGACTTGACGTGGGCATTGGTTAATGGCTACACCTTC.

This clone was counted once. The V gene is TRBV10-3, the J gene TRBJ2-5, with D possibly matching TRBD2 (6 bases). The CDR3 loop spans 13 amino acids. V was pared by 5 bases and J by 5 bases, with 12 bases between. Germline-derived CDR1 and CDR2 are ENHRY and SYGVKD. Here the CDR3 reads CAISTRAGETQYF. The CDR3 nucleotides are TGTGCCATCAGTACAAGGGCGGGGGAGACCCAGTACTTC.

This chain joins TRBV5-1 and TRBJ1-6; TRBD1 agrees at 10 bases. V was pared by 3 bases and J by 8 bases, with 8 bases of the junction left unmatched. The CDR3 runs 16 residues. Germline CDR1 SGHRS, CDR2 YFSETQ. Here the CDR3 DNA reads TGCGCCAGCAGCTATACCGGGACAGGGGTGTATTCACCCCTCCACTTT. This codes for CASSYTGTGVYSPLHF.

The gene calls are TRBV9 and TRBJ2-2; D remains unclear. With 4 bases removed from V and 8 bases from J, the gap between germline ends came to 6 bases. The germline V gene encodes CDR1 SGDLS and CDR2 YYNGEE. This CDR3 has 11 residues. CDR3 amino acids: CASSTRGELFF. The CDR3 DNA is TGTGCCAGCAGCACTCGAGGGGAGCTGTTTTTT. Variable domain in full (rest from reference TRBV9 and TRBJ2-2): DSGVTQTPKHLITATGQRVTLRCSPRSGDLSVYWYQQSLDQGLQFLIQYYNGEERAKGNILERFSAQQFPDLHSELNLSSLELGDSALYFCASSTRGELFFGEGSRLTVL.

This chain connects TRBV11-3 to TRBJ2-3; 7 bases align to TRBD1. CDR1 is SGHNT and CDR2 is YENEEA in the germline V gene. There are 13 residues in the CDR3. V dropped 4 bases and J dropped 4; count of bases not matched to a gene: 2. The CDR3 loop is CASSSGTADTQYF. Written as DNA, the CDR3 is TGTGCCAGCAGCTCTGGGACAGCAGATACGCAGTATTTT.

The chain combines TRBV27 with TRBJ1-4; the D is unclear. Germline V gene lookup returns CDR1 MNHEY and CDR2 SMNVEV (reference sequence). CDR3 length: 14 amino acids. Trimming pared 5 bases from V and 0 bases from J, leaving 7 bases between. The CDR3 sequence is CASSNKTTNEKLFF. Written as DNA, the CDR3 is TGTGCCAGCAGTAACAAGACAACTAATGAAAAACTGTTTTTT.

By share, this clone counts as large. The genes are TRBV6-4 and TRBJ2-3, with TRBD2 matching 10 bases. This CDR3 comprises 15 residues. V gave up 2 bases and J gave up 1 base; unmatched junction bases: 0. The V gene's germline CDR1 is MRHNA and CDR2 SNTAGT. CDR3 nucleotides: TGTGCCAGCAGTGACGGGACTAGCGGCACAGATACGCAGTATTTT. Protein product: CASSDGTSGTDTQYF.

The sample holds a few counts of this clone. The rearrangement uses TRBV11-1 and TRBJ2-3, with 10 bases identical to TRBD2. The V gene end was trimmed by 6 bases and the J gene end by 5 bases; junction bases not matched to a gene: 8. Germline lookup yields CDR1 SGHAT and CDR2 FQDESV (reference sequence). CDR3 size: 15 residues. CDR3 sequence: CASSSASGGIDTQYF. The CDR3 region has the DNA TGTGCCAGCAGTTCGGCTAGCGGGGGCATAGATACGCAGTATTTT.

The rearrangement uses TRBV6-6 and TRBJ1-3; D is unclear. The CDR3 totals 14 residues. CDR1 and CDR2 from the germline V gene are MNHNY and SVGAGI (reference sequence). V lost 0 bases, J lost 0 bases, and 3 bases lay in between. CDR3 sequence: CASSYSLSGNTIYF. The DNA for the CDR3 is TGTGCCAGCAGTTACTCCCTCTCTGGAAACACCATATATTTT.